This TCR beta chain appears in the sequencing data of a study of blood T cells in healthy people across ages. Study observations and caveats: Naive T cell percentage showed a strong correlation with the diversity of TCR beta.

A sample-barcoded 5' primer and a J-beta primer mix were used in a second PCR of roughly 6 to 11 cycles. MiXCR, applied by TCRdb to the 5' RACE reads, yields one record per CDR3 protein. Of about 570,000 distinct CDR3 sequences detected, 27% appear once; the ten largest clones hold about 18%. The sample holds one count of this clonotype. Antigen unknown. J gave up 6 bases and V 4 bases, and 6 bases lay outside the gene matches. This CDR3 spans 14 amino acids. Germline V CDR1 and CDR2: SGHAT, FQNNGV. PBMCs numbering at least 7 million were isolated per sample. The sequencing input was blood. The TCR sequence derives from a woman aged 65 to 85 in good health. The chain combines TRBV11-2 with TRBJ1-2; 9 nucleotides align to TRBD1. The CDR3 sequence is CASSSAGQGHGYTF. CDR3 coding DNA: TGTGCCAGCAGCTCCGCGGGACAGGGCCATGGCTACACCTTC.